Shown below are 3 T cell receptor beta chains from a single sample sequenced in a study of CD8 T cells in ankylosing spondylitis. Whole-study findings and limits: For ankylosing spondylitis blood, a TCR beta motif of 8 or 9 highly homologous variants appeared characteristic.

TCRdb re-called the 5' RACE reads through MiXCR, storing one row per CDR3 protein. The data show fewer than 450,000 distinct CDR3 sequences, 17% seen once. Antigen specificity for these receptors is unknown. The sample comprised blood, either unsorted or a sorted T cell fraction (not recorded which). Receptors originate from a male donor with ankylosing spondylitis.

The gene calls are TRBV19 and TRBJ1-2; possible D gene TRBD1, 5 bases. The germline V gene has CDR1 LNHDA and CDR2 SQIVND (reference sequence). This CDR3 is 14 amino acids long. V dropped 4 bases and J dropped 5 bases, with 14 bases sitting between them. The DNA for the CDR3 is TGTGCCAGTAGTACCCCACAGGCTCGGTATGGCTACACCTTC. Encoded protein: CASSTPQARYGYTF. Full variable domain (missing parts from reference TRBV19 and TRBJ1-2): DGGITQSPKYLFRKEGQNVTLSCEQNLNHDAMYWYRQDPGQGLRLIYYSQIVNDFQKGDIAEGYSVSREKKESFPLTVTSAQKNPTAFYLCASSTPQARYGYTFGSGTRLTVV.

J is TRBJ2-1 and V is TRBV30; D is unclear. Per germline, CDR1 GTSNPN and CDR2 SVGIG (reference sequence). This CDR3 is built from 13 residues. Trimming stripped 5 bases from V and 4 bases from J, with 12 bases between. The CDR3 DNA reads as TGTGCCTGGTCGGCTTCCGAGTACAATGAGCAGTTCTTC. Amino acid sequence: CAWSASEYNEQFF.

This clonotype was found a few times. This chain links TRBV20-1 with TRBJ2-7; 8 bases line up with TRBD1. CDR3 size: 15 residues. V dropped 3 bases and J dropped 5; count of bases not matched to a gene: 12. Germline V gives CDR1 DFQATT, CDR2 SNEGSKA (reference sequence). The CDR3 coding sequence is TGCAGTGCTAGGACCGGCGGGACAGGTAGTAACGAGCAGTACTTC. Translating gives CSARTGGTGSNEQYF.